The rows below give T cell receptor beta chains drawn from one sample of a study of cytomegalovirus exposure and HLA in healthy donors. Clones were sequenced by immunoSEQ multiplex PCR, and TCRdb holds only the in-frame ones, with some missing. The sample consists of 300,000 to 350,000 clones, roughly 86% of them appearing once. The sequenced material came from PBMCs. These TCRs come from a young man in good health and CMV-seronegative. Each CDR3 is given with its conserved first and last residue. A D gene is named only where the DNA matches it firmly. Clone size is stated in some rows and not others, as once, few, many or a class when expanded.

j_gene | abundance | d_gene | v_gene | CDR3nt | CDR3aa
TRBJ2-5 | few | . | TRBV4-1 | TGCGCCAGCAGCGTCAGGGAGACCCAGTACTTC | CASSVRETQYF
TRBJ1-3 | . | TRBD1 | TRBV7-9 | TGTGCCAGCAGCTGGAGTACAGGGGTGGGAAACACCATATATTTT | CASSWSTGVGNTIYF
TRBJ2-7 | . | TRBD1 | TRBV18 | TGTGCCAGCTCAACGGGACAGGGGGTCGAGCAGTACTTC | CASSTGQGVEQYF
TRBJ1-5 | . | TRBD1 | TRBV28 | TGTGCCAGCAGGCGGGGACAGGCCTTTAGCAATCAGCCCCAGCATTTT | CASRRGQAFSNQPQHF
TRBJ2-1 | . | TRBD2 | TRBV19 | TGTGCCACGCAGCGGGGGGTCTCCTACAATGAGCAGTTCTTC | CATQRGVSYNEQFF
TRBJ2-3 | . | TRBD2 | TRBV5-1 | TGCGCCAGCAGTTCTAGCGGGGGGGCAACCACAGATACGCAGTATTTT | CASSSSGGATTDTQYF
TRBJ1-5 | . | . | TRBV19 | TGTGCCAGTATTCCCACTCAGGGGCTCGATCAGCCCCAGCATTTT | CASIPTQGLDQPQHF
TRBJ2-7 | . | TRBD2 | TRBV5-1 | TGCGCCAGCAGCCCCTGGGAGGGAGCCTACGAGCAGTACTTC | CASSPWEGAYEQYF
TRBJ1-1 | few | . | TRBV6-5 | TGTGCCAGCAGTTACGGCCCGGGATGGAACACTGAAGCTTTCTTT | CASSYGPGWNTEAFF
TRBJ2-2 | . | . | TRBV29-1 | TGCAGCGTTGGGGCACAGGATTCGGCCGGGGAGCTGTTTTTT | CSVGAQDSAGELFF
TRBJ2-7 | many | TRBD1 | TRBV15 | TGTGCCACCAGCCCCCTACCCCCGGGACAGGGGGCAGGGGAGCAGTACTTC | CATSPLPPGQGAGEQYF
TRBJ2-1 | . | TRBD1 | TRBV10-3 | TGTGCCATCAGTCTTTCCGGGACAGGGGCGGATGGCTACAATGAGCAGTTCTTC | CAISLSGTGADGYNEQFF
TRBJ2-5 | . | TRBD2 | TRBV13 | TGTGCCAGCAGCTTTGCGGCTAGCGGACCGTGGGATCAAGAGACCCAGTACTTC | CASSFAASGPWDQETQYF
TRBJ1-2 | . | TRBD1 | TRBV11-2 | TGTGCCAGCAGCCCCACAGGGGGAAACTATGGCTACACCTTC | CASSPTGGNYGYTF
TRBJ2-4 | . | . | TRBV14 | TGTGCCAGCAGCCTGGGGTCAATTGGGAGAAACATTCAGTACTTC | CASSLGSIGRNIQYF
TRBJ1-2 | . | TRBD1 | TRBV2 | TGTGCCAGCAGTGATAATCAGGGGGCCGGAGGCTACACCTTC | CASSDNQGAGGYTF
TRBJ2-2 | . | . | TRBV5-5 | TGTGCCAGCAGCTTGGTGACAGTATTCACCGGGGAGCTGTTTTTT | CASSLVTVFTGELFF
TRBJ2-2 | . | TRBD2 | TRBV29-1 | TGCAGCGTGGTACCGGGACTAGAGGGGGGCGGGGAGCTGTTTTTT | CSVVPGLEGGGELFF
TRBJ2-1 | . | TRBD2 | TRBV27 | TGTGCCAGCAGTTCCGGGACTAGCTACAATGAGCAGTTCTTC | CASSSGTSYNEQFF
TRBJ2-1 | . | . | TRBV6-5 | TGTGCCAGCAGGACCCGCCGAGGGATGATCAATGAGCAGTTCTTC | CASRTRRGMINEQFF
TRBJ2-7 | . | . | TRBV27 | TGTGCCAGCACCCCTTATACAGGCTCCTACGAGCAGTACTTC | CASTPYTGSYEQYF
TRBJ1-2 | few | . | TRBV7-2 | TGTGCCAGCAGCTTTAGCGTAGAGGTGGGAGGCTACACCTTC | CASSFSVEVGGYTF
TRBJ1-1 | . | TRBD1 | TRBV11-2 | TGTGCCAGCAGCTTTGGACAGGGTATGAACACTGAAGCTTTCTTT | CASSFGQGMNTEAFF
TRBJ2-5 | . | TRBD2 | TRBV11-2 | TGTGCCAGCAGCCCCTGGGGAGCGGGGGGGCACGAGACCCAGTACTTC | CASSPWGAGGHETQYF
TRBJ2-5 | few | . | TRBV19 | TGTGCCAGTAGTATCGAAGGGTGGAGGCAAGAGACCCAGTACTTC | CASSIEGWRQETQYF
TRBJ2-7 | . | TRBD1 | TRBV5-4 | TGTGCCAGCAGCTACGGACAGGGGACTTCCTACGAGCAGTACTTC | CASSYGQGTSYEQYF
TRBJ1-5 | . | . | TRBV19 | TGTGCCAGTAGTATAGTCCCGGGGGTCCATCAGCCCCAGCATTTT | CASSIVPGVHQPQHF
TRBJ2-1 | . | . | TRBV2 | TGTGCCAGCAGTGGTCGACAGAGAACCTTGGTCAATGAGCAGTTCTTC | CASSGRQRTLVNEQFF
TRBJ2-3 | once | . | TRBV7-9 | TGTGCCAGCAGCTTTATGCCAGGGGTCAGCGAGGATACGCAGTATTTT | CASSFMPGVSEDTQYF